The 3 T cell receptor beta chains in this list originate from one sample, sequenced in a study of cytomegalovirus exposure and HLA in healthy donors. The PCR had 60 Vbeta and 13 Jbeta primers. Here immunoSEQ multiplex PCR was the method, and the copy in TCRdb shows in-frame clones only, minus some. This table has around 140,000 clones, 65% to 85% appearing once. The sample comprised PBMCs. All receptors come from a man between 50 and 59 years old in good health and CMV-seronegative.

The chain employs TRBV19 and TRBJ2-7; a possible D gene is TRBD2 (5 bases). Trimming cost V 5 bases and J 1 base, with 18 bases left between them. Germline V gene lookup returns CDR1 LNHDA and CDR2 SQIVND (reference sequence). CDR3 length: 16 amino acids. The CDR3 nucleotides are TGTGCCAGTAGTTGGGGTATGGGATCGGGGTCCTACGAGCAGTACTTC. Translation gives CASSWGMGSGSYEQYF.

The J gene is TRBJ2-5, the V gene TRBV15; D ambiguous. CDR1 and CDR2 (germline): LNHNV, YYDKDF (reference sequence). With 0 bases removed from V and 5 bases from J, the gap between germline ends came to 10 bases. CDR3 length: 14 residues. The CDR3 loop is CATSRDRVRETQYF. The CDR3 DNA follows: TGTGCCACCAGCAGAGATCGGGTCCGGGAGACCCAGTACTTC.

The rearrangement uses TRBV2 and TRBJ2-1; 14 nucleotides align to TRBD2. The CDR3 runs 19 residues. Unmatched junction bases numbered 14, after V lost 7 bases and J lost 3 bases. Germline values: CDR1 SNHLY, CDR2 FYNNEI. The CDR3 DNA sequence: TGTGCCAGCAATCCAGTGGTCGGGACTAGCGGGAGAAACTACAATGAGCAGTTCTTC. Translating it yields CASNPVVGTSGRNYNEQFF.